The 32 T cell receptor beta chains reported below all come from one sample, sequenced in a study of T cells of healthy individuals. TCRdb reanalysed the 5' RACE reads using MiXCR and keeps one entry per CDR3 protein. The sample records more than 85,000 distinct CDR3 sequences, approximately 16% being singletons. The receptors shown here come from a human donor in good health.

This clonotype was counted ten times or more. The genes are TRBV29-1 and TRBJ2-7, with TRBD2 matching over 10 bases. The trim removed 4 bases at V and 6 bases at J, leaving 3 bases unmatched. The CDR3 runs to 12 residues. CDR1 is SQVTM and CDR2 is ANQGSEA in the germline V gene. The CDR3 spells CSVVGLASEQYF. CDR3 nucleotide sequence: TGCAGCGTTGTGGGACTAGCGAGCGAGCAGTACTTC.

The V call is TRBV15, the J call TRBJ1-6, with a tentative D call TRBD1 (5 bases). The V end was cut by 2 bases, the J end by 10 bases, with 12 bases between. Germline CDR1 is LNHNV and CDR2 is YYDKDF (reference sequence). The CDR3 loop spans 14 amino acids. CDR3 region: CATSRRGGVSPLHF. The CDR3 region has the DNA TGTGCCACCAGCAGACGGGGCGGAGTCTCACCCCTCCACTTT.

This clonotype showed up many times. The chain has TRBV5-4 and TRBJ2-2; D remains unclear. The germline V and J ends were trimmed by 1 base and 6 bases, with 4 bases remaining between them. CDR1 is SGHNT, CDR2 YYREEE, per germline (reference sequence). CDR3 length equals 12 residues. Here the CDR3 DNA reads TGTGCCAGCAGCTTGAGTGCCGGGGAGCTGTTTTTT. Encoded protein: CASSLSAGELFF.

The genes are TRBV20-1 and TRBJ2-7; D is perhaps TRBD2 (5 bases). Germline V CDR1 and CDR2: DFQATT, SNEGSKA (reference sequence). V lost 8 bases and J 0 bases, leaving 11 bases between the germline ends. The CDR3 is made up of 12 amino acids. CDR3 DNA: TGCAGTTCGAGGGATCTCTCCTACGAGCAGTACTTC. Translation gives CSSRDLSYEQYF.

Many counts were recorded for this clonotype. V and J are TRBV7-9 and TRBJ2-3; unclear D gene. CDR3 length: 14 amino acids. Trimming cost V 7 bases and J 4 bases, with 15 bases left between them. Per germline, CDR1 SEHNR and CDR2 FQNEAQ (reference sequence). The CDR3 here is CASTTFGFSDTQYF. CDR3 bases: TGTGCCAGCACCACATTCGGGTTTTCAGATACGCAGTATTTT.

V and J are TRBV18 and TRBJ2-1; 9 positions agree with TRBD2. Germline CDR1 KGHSH, CDR2 LQKENI. Losses at the gene ends were 2 bases for V and 8 bases for J; bases not matched to a gene: 7. This CDR3 comprises 15 residues. The CDR3, as DNA: TGTGCCAGCTCACCAGGTGATAGCGGGGGATATGAGCAGTTCTTC. Encoded protein: CASSPGDSGGYEQFF.

The table lists this clonotype with a few counts. The rearrangement links TRBV20-1 to TRBJ2-7, with D possibly TRBD1 on 6 matching bases. V was pared by 6 bases and J by 2 bases, with 11 bases between. The germline gives CDR1 DFQATT, CDR2 SNEGSKA (reference sequence). The CDR3 extends over 12 amino acids. CDR3 protein: CSASGHTYEQYF. The CDR3 nucleotides are TGCAGTGCCTCGGGACACACCTACGAGCAGTACTTC.

J is TRBJ2-1 and V is TRBV5-1, with 7 bases that match TRBD2. This CDR3 is built from 14 residues. The germline CDR1 and CDR2 sequences are SGHRS and YFSETQ. V shed 7 bases, J shed 7 bases, and the junction held 11 bases outside the gene matches. CDR3 sequence: CASRSGGRGNEQFF. CDR3 DNA: TGCGCCAGCCGATCGGGAGGTAGGGGTAATGAGCAGTTCTTC.

This clonotype has ten or more counts. J is TRBJ2-5 and V is TRBV25-1; D perhaps matches TRBD2 (6 bases). Germline V gene sequence: CDR1 MGHDK, CDR2 SYGVNS. Trimming removed 5 bases from V and 5 bases from J, with 9 bases in between. This CDR3 is 12 amino acids long. This chain's CDR3 is CASSRGMETQYF. The DNA of the CDR3 is TGTGCCAGCAGTCGGGGGATGGAGACCCAGTACTTC.

This clonotype was found a few times. V usage is TRBV5-1 and J usage is TRBJ2-3, with 7 bases fitting TRBD2. CDR1 is SGHRS and CDR2 is YFSETQ in the germline V gene. This CDR3 comprises 15 residues. V trimming: 2 bases; J trimming: 3 bases; junction bases outside the gene matches: 6. The CDR3 region is CASSFSGARTDTQYF. CDR3 DNA sequence: TGCGCCAGCAGCTTCAGCGGGGCAAGGACAGATACGCAGTATTTT.

The V gene is TRBV28, the J gene TRBJ1-4; D remains unclear. This CDR3 has 11 amino acids. V lost 6 bases to trimming and J lost 14 bases, with 13 bases between them. Germline CDR1 reads MDHEN; CDR2 reads SYDVKM. CDR3 in amino acids: CASRRMKGLFF. In DNA form, the CDR3 reads TGTGCCAGCAGGAGGATGAAAGGGCTGTTTTTT.

This clonotype appeared once. The chain couples TRBV12-3 or TRBV12-4 to TRBJ1-3; 8 nucleotides line up with TRBD1. The CDR3 spans 13 residues. With 7 bases clipped from V and 14 bases from J, the junction kept 13 bases outside the gene matches. CDR3 nucleotides: TGTGCCAGCATGGGGACAGGTGGCATGAGCGTATATTTT. Its translation: CASMGTGGMSVYF.

This clonotype was seen at least ten times. CDR3: CASSYDGGVGTGELFF. DNA for the CDR3: TGTGCCAGCAGTTACGACGGCGGGGTGGGGACCGGGGAGCTGTTTTTT. The chain employs TRBV6-5 and TRBJ2-2, with D maybe TRBD2 (6 bases). V shed 2 bases and J shed 5 bases, with 15 bases lying between them. The CDR3 runs to 16 residues. The germline V gene has CDR1 MNHEY and CDR2 SVGAGI.

The chain has TRBV4-3 and TRBJ2-1; D gene uncertain. Germline V gives CDR1 LGHNA, CDR2 YSLEER. This CDR3 is built from 17 residues. V shed 4 bases and J shed 2 bases, with 18 bases lying between them. The CDR3 DNA reads as TGCGCCAGCAGCCCAACGGCGGTTCGCGGCCCCTACAATGAGCAGTTCTTC. It codes for CASSPTAVRGPYNEQFF.

This clonotype was seen a handful of times. This chain links TRBV15 with TRBJ1-6, with TRBD1 as a possible D gene (6 bases). Germline values: CDR1 LNHNV, CDR2 YYDKDF (reference sequence). Trimming shortened V by 0 bases and J by 1 base, and 16 bases separated the two germline ends. This CDR3 has 19 amino acids. CDR3: CATSRDLRGSDSYNSPLHF. The CDR3 DNA sequence: TGTGCCACCAGCAGAGATCTCAGGGGATCGGATTCCTATAATTCACCCCTCCACTTT. Based on the CDR3 plus reference TRBV15 and TRBJ1-6, the full variable domain is DAMVIQNPRYQVTQFGKPVTLSCSQTLNHNVMYWYQQKSSQAPKLLFHYYDKDFNNEADTPDNFQSRRPNTSFCFLDIRSPGLGDTAMYLCATSRDLRGSDSYNSPLHFGNGTRLTVT.

The chain combines TRBV4-2 with TRBJ2-7, with TRBD1 matching 7 bases. V lost 2 bases and J lost 3; bases outside the gene matches: 10. The CDR3 has 16 amino acids. Germline lookup yields CDR1 LGHNA and CDR2 YNFKEQ. The CDR3 nucleotides are TGTGCCAGCAGCCAAATTGACAGGGTCAGCCTCTACGAGCAGTACTTC. Translated, it gives CASSQIDRVSLYEQYF.

The chain joins TRBV7-9 to TRBJ1-3; the D gene is possibly TRBD1 (5 bases). Deletions cut 6 bases from V and 0 bases from J, with 9 bases between. CDR3 length: 14 residues. CDR1 and CDR2 from the germline V gene are SEHNR and FQNEAQ (reference sequence). The CDR3 region is CASRAGSSGNTIYF. The CDR3 nucleotides are TGTGCCAGCAGGGCAGGGAGCTCTGGAAACACCATATATTTT.

This CDR3 reads CASSSLGQGRGSENEQYF. CDR3 in DNA: TGCGCCAGCAGCTCACTTGGACAGGGGAGGGGTTCGGAGAACGAGCAGTACTTC. The V and J genes are TRBV5-1 and TRBJ2-7, with 9 bases aligning to TRBD1. J was trimmed by 5 bases and V by 3 bases; bases with no gene match: 18. The germline CDR1 and CDR2 sequences are SGHRS and YFSETQ. The CDR3 length is 18 residues.

V is TRBV30 and J is TRBJ2-7; tentatively, D is TRBD1 (7 bases). The CDR3 contains 13 residues. V was shortened by 3 bases and J by 1 base, with 10 bases between the two germline ends. The V gene's germline CDR1 is GTSNPN and CDR2 SVGIG (reference sequence). DNA for the CDR3: TGTGCCTGGAGGCAGGGGGGATCCTACGAGCAGTACTTC. This sequence encodes CAWRQGGSYEQYF.

This chain connects TRBV9 to TRBJ2-3; TRBD2 matches at 16 bases. V lost 4 bases to trimming and J lost 5 bases; unmatched junction nucleotides: 4. CDR1 is SGDLS and CDR2 is YYNGEE in the germline V gene. The CDR3 has 16 residues. For the CDR3, the DNA is TGTGCCAGCAGCCCGGGACTAGCGGGGGGGCTAGATACGCAGTATTTT. Its translation is CASSPGLAGGLDTQYF.

The CDR3, as DNA: TGTGCCAGCAGTTGGTCGACAGGGCCTAACACCGGGGAGCTGTTTTTT. Translation: CASSWSTGPNTGELFF. This rearrangement joins TRBV6-6 to TRBJ2-2, with 7 bases fitting TRBD1. The CDR3 is made up of 16 amino acids. Germline CDR1 and CDR2: MNHNY and SVGAGI (reference sequence). The ends lost 4 bases at V and 2 bases at J; junction bases unmatched: 7.

The rearrangement joins TRBV10-3 to TRBJ1-5; D might be TRBD1 (6 bases). Looked up from germline, CDR1 is ENHRY and CDR2 is SYGVKD. The CDR3 is 15 amino acids. Trimming took 2 bases from V and 7 from J, leaving 15 bases between them. CDR3 residues: CAISEPRGVLQPQHF. CDR3 DNA: TGTGCCATCAGTGAGCCGAGGGGGGTGTTGCAGCCCCAGCATTTT.

This clonotype was observed at least ten times. The rearrangement joins TRBV12-3 or TRBV12-4 to TRBJ2-5; D tentatively fits TRBD1 or TRBD2 (6 bases each). The CDR3 is 12 amino acids. V lost 5 bases and J lost 5, with 9 bases in between. CDR3 amino acids: CASSRGRETQYF. The CDR3 region has the DNA TGTGCCAGCAGTAGGGGGAGGGAGACCCAGTACTTC.

This clonotype turned up a few times. This chain joins TRBV5-1 and TRBJ2-1, with 8 bases identical to TRBD2. This CDR3 comprises 16 residues. Germline V gene lookup returns CDR1 SGHRS and CDR2 YFSETQ. V trimming: 3 bases; J trimming: 0 bases; junction bases outside the gene matches: 5. CDR3 residues: CASSSPSGSSYNEQFF. CDR3 sequence (DNA): TGCGCCAGCAGCTCACCGAGCGGGAGCTCCTACAATGAGCAGTTCTTC.

This clonotype appeared many times. This sequence joins TRBV20-1 and TRBJ2-1; 11 positions agree with TRBD2. The germline gives CDR1 DFQATT, CDR2 SNEGSKA (reference sequence). V shed 0 bases and J 9 bases; nucleotides not matched to a gene: 7. The CDR3 consists of 15 residues. The DNA of the CDR3 is TGCAGTGCTAGAGATCTGCCTAGCGGGGGGTCTGAGCAGTTCTTC. Encoded protein: CSARDLPSGGSEQFF.

The genes are TRBV20-1 and TRBJ2-3; TRBD2 is a possible D gene (6 bases). This CDR3 is 14 amino acids long. V lost 3 bases to trimming and J lost 5 bases, with 15 bases between them. Germline CDR1 and CDR2: DFQATT and SNEGSKA (reference sequence). The CDR3 is CSASRREIGDTQYF. In nucleotides, the CDR3 is TGCAGTGCTAGTAGACGGGAGATTGGAGATACGCAGTATTTT.

This clonotype was observed many times. This sequence joins TRBV28 and TRBJ2-1; D is perhaps TRBD2 (5 bases). Trimming pared 3 bases from V and 5 bases from J, leaving 14 bases between. Germline V gives CDR1 MDHEN, CDR2 SYDVKM. This CDR3 is 15 amino acids long. Here the CDR3 reads CASSLRRAYNNEQFF. The CDR3 DNA sequence: TGTGCCAGCAGTTTGCGGCGGGCTTACAACAATGAGCAGTTCTTC.

This clonotype was found a few times. This chain connects TRBV20-1 to TRBJ2-3; D is uncertain. With 5 bases removed from V and 2 bases from J, the gap between germline ends came to 8 bases. This CDR3 is 12 amino acids long. Germline CDR1 reads DFQATT; CDR2 reads SNEGSKA (reference sequence). The CDR3 is CSAYTNTDTQYF. CDR3 bases: TGCAGTGCTTACACAAACACAGATACGCAGTATTTT.

This chain links TRBV20-1 with TRBJ2-7, with 7 bases matching TRBD2. J was trimmed by 4 bases and V by 4 bases; bases with no gene match: 4. The length of the CDR3 is 12 residues. CDR1 and CDR2 (germline): DFQATT, SNEGSKA (reference sequence). CDR3 sequence (DNA): TGCAGTGCTAACAAGGGAGGGTACGAGCAGTACTTC. Encoded protein: CSANKGGYEQYF.

This clonotype has more than one count but fewer than ten. This chain links TRBV20-1 with TRBJ2-7; D is ambiguous. Trimming stripped 2 bases from V and 3 bases from J, with 11 bases between. CDR1 DFQATT and CDR2 SNEGSKA come from the germline V gene (reference sequence). There are 13 residues in the CDR3. CDR3 residues: CSARRLNNYEQYF. CDR3 DNA: TGCAGTGCTAGACGCCTTAACAACTACGAGCAGTACTTC.

Many counts were recorded for this clonotype. The CDR3 is CASSQATATGELFF. In DNA form, the CDR3 reads TGCGCCAGCAGCCAGGCGACAGCCACCGGGGAGCTGTTTTTT. The chain is built from TRBV4-3 and TRBJ2-2; D might be TRBD1 (5 bases). Trimming shortened V by 3 bases and J by 4 bases, and 9 bases separated the two germline ends. This CDR3 region has 14 residues. Germline V gene sequence: CDR1 LGHNA, CDR2 YSLEER.

The V and J genes are TRBV12-3 or TRBV12-4 and TRBJ2-7; maybe TRBD2 (5 bases). Between the trimmed V and J ends, which lost 3 bases and 6 bases, there was a span of 21 bases. This CDR3 contains 16 residues. The chain's CDR3 is CASSFRTDPITSEQYF. CDR3 nucleotide sequence: TGTGCCAGCAGTTTCCGGACTGACCCTATTACTTCCGAGCAGTACTTC.